The 15 T cell receptor beta chains presented below share a single source sample, sequenced in a study of OX40 agonist ivuxolimab in advanced cancers. Profiling relied on immunoSEQ multiplex PCR, and the TCRdb table lists in-frame clones only, not all of them. The sample records under 95,000 clones, more than 80% being singletons. The specimen was CD4+ or CD8+ T cells sorted from blood, collected in a trial of the OX40 agonist ivuxolimab. Receptors were obtained from an adult with an advanced solid tumor such as melanoma, head and neck, liver or kidney cancer.

J is TRBJ2-2 and V is TRBV27; tentatively, D is TRBD1 (6 bases). Trimming cost V 7 bases and J 1 base, with 7 bases left between them. From germline, CDR1 is MNHEY and CDR2 SMNVEV (reference sequence). The CDR3 loop spans 13 amino acids. This CDR3 is CASKTGNTGELFF. CDR3 DNA: TGTGCCAGCAAGACAGGGAACACCGGGGAGCTGTTTTTT.

The V call is TRBV10-2, the J call TRBJ2-1, with D possibly TRBD2 on 6 matching bases. V lost 7 bases, J lost 4 bases, and 14 bases lay in between. Per the germline V gene, CDR1 is WSHSY and CDR2 is SAAADI. The length of the CDR3 is 14 residues. The CDR3, as DNA: TGCGCCAGCACGGACTCTGGGGGGTACAATGAGCAGTTCTTC. Amino acid sequence: CASTDSGGYNEQFF.

V usage is TRBV6-1 and J usage is TRBJ2-1, with 9 positions matching TRBD2. With V trimmed by 3 bases and J by 7 bases, 4 bases remained unmatched. This CDR3 region has 14 residues. Germline loops: CDR1 MNHNS, CDR2 SASEGT. The CDR3 coding sequence is TGTGCCAGCAGTGAGGCGGGAGGGTTGAATGAGCAGTTCTTC. Its protein is CASSEAGGLNEQFF.

The rearrangement joins TRBV11-3 to TRBJ1-2; the D gene is possibly TRBD1 (6 bases). The germline V gene has CDR1 SGHNT and CDR2 YENEEA. CDR3 length equals 13 residues. Deletions cut 5 bases from V and 3 bases from J, with 10 bases between. The DNA of the CDR3 is TGTGCCAGCAGCGAGGACAGCTACTATGGCTACACCTTC. Its translation is CASSEDSYYGYTF.

As concerns this clone: The identical CDR3 is also encoded by other nucleotide sequences in the sample. The chain combines TRBV7-6 with TRBJ1-1; D call uncertain. Between the trimmed V and J ends, which lost 5 bases and 5 bases, there was a span of 9 bases. The CDR3 totals 12 residues. Germline assignment: CDR1 SGHVS and CDR2 FNYEAQ. CDR3 in DNA: TGTGCCAGCAGCCTCTTGGGTACTGAAGCTTTCTTT. Its translation is CASSLLGTEAFF.

Sample share makes this clone medium-sized. The chain employs TRBV11-3 and TRBJ2-7, with 7 bases fitting TRBD1. V lost 0 bases to trimming and J lost 0 bases; unmatched junction nucleotides: 11. CDR3 length: 18 amino acids. In germline, CDR1 is SGHNT, CDR2 YENEEA. CDR3 nucleotides: TGTGCCAGCAGCTTAGATCGGGAAGGGGGCGCCGGCTCCTACGAGCAGTACTTC. Translation gives CASSLDREGGAGSYEQYF. Full variable domain (missing parts from reference TRBV11-3 and TRBJ2-7): EAGVVQSPRYKIIEKKQPVAFWCNPISGHNTLYWYLQNLGQGPELLIRYENEEAVDDSQLPKDRFSAERLKGVDSTLKIQPAELGDSAVYLCASSLDREGGAGSYEQYFGPGTRLTVT.

The chain employs TRBV27 and TRBJ1-5; D may be TRBD1 (6 bases). Germline V gives CDR1 MNHEY, CDR2 SMNVEV (reference sequence). V was shortened by 5 bases and J by 1 base, with 9 bases between the two germline ends. This CDR3 has 14 residues. CDR3 protein: CASSLQGSNQPQHF. CDR3 nucleotide sequence: TGTGCCAGCAGTCTTCAGGGGAGCAATCAGCCCCAGCATTTT.

V usage is TRBV30 and J usage is TRBJ2-7, with 9 positions matching TRBD1. The germline V gene has CDR1 GTSNPN and CDR2 SVGIG (reference sequence). V shed 3 bases and J 4 bases; nucleotides not matched to a gene: 7. The CDR3 has 14 amino acids. CDR3 nucleotide sequence: TGTGCCTGGAGACAGGGGGCCGCGTCGTACGAGCAGTACTTC. This codes for CAWRQGAASYEQYF.

The chain has TRBV6-4 and TRBJ2-1, with 10 positions matching TRBD1. Germline lookup yields CDR1 MRHNA and CDR2 SNTAGT. The ends lost 6 bases at V and 4 bases at J; junction bases unmatched: 6. The CDR3 runs to 15 residues. The CDR3 sequence is CASSPGQGMYNEQFF. CDR3 bases: TGTGCCAGCAGCCCGGGACAGGGGATGTACAATGAGCAGTTCTTC.

The rearrangement links TRBV27 to TRBJ1-1, with a tentative D call TRBD1 (6 bases). Trimming pared 5 bases from V and 1 base from J, leaving 14 bases between. The CDR3 extends over 15 amino acids. Germline-derived CDR1 and CDR2 are MNHEY and SMNVEV (reference sequence). The CDR3 region is CASSLRQDGNTEAFF. The DNA of the CDR3 is TGTGCCAGCAGTCTGAGACAGGATGGGAACACTGAAGCTTTCTTT.

The chain has TRBV6-6 and TRBJ1-2; D call uncertain. Germline V gives CDR1 MNHNY, CDR2 SVGAGI (reference sequence). The CDR3 totals 15 residues. V lost 1 base, J lost 4 bases, and 13 bases lay in between. CDR3 coding DNA: TGTGCCAGCAGTTACTTGGATAGCAGGATCTATGGCTACACCTTC. It specifies CASSYLDSRIYGYTF.

The CDR3, as DNA: TGTGCCAGCAGCCTTCCTCCCCCCCCCACGGCGACTGAAGCTTTCTTT. Translated: CASSLPPPPTATEAFF. The J gene is TRBJ1-1, the V gene TRBV11-1; D unclear. Trimming stripped 5 bases from V and 5 bases from J, with 21 bases between. CDR1 and CDR2 from the germline V gene are SGHAT and FQDESV (reference sequence). The CDR3 runs to 16 residues.

The gene calls are TRBV27 and TRBJ2-3; 9 positions agree with TRBD2. The V segment lost 5 bases and the J segment 5 bases; nucleotides outside the gene matches: 8. This CDR3 has 15 residues. Germline lookup yields CDR1 MNHEY and CDR2 SMNVEV (reference sequence). The CDR3 region is CASSASTSGRDTQYF. The CDR3 region has the DNA TGTGCCAGCAGTGCATCGACTAGCGGTAGAGATACGCAGTATTTT.

J is TRBJ2-1 and V is TRBV27; 7 bases fit TRBD2. The CDR3 contains 15 residues. V trimming: 6 bases; J trimming: 4 bases; junction bases outside the gene matches: 9. In germline, CDR1 is MNHEY, CDR2 SMNVEV (reference sequence). CDR3 in amino acids: CASSRGLVPYNEQFF. CDR3 nucleotide sequence: TGTGCCAGCAGCCGCGGACTAGTGCCTTACAATGAGCAGTTCTTC.

This chain joins TRBV18 and TRBJ1-2; 7 bases line up with TRBD1. The CDR3 totals 14 residues. CDR1 and CDR2 from the germline V gene are KGHSH and LQKENI. Losses at the gene ends were 4 bases for V and 3 bases for J; bases not matched to a gene: 5. This CDR3 is CASSLTGPDYGYTF. The CDR3 DNA is TGTGCCAGCTCACTGACAGGGCCGGACTATGGCTACACCTTC.